The 9 T cell receptor beta chains below all came from one sample that was sequenced in a study of control samples from healthy donors and cancer patients. Clones were sequenced by immunoSEQ multiplex PCR, and TCRdb holds only the in-frame ones, with some missing. This sample yields fewer than 200,000 clones, of which approximately 94% are seen a single time; roughly 15% belongs to the top ten. Sequences were obtained from PBMCs. All receptors derive from a man in his sixties with colorectal cancer.

This clone was seen only once. The V and J genes are TRBV28 and TRBJ1-5; possibly TRBD1 for D (5 bases). This CDR3 contains 15 residues. V lost 5 bases, J lost 3 bases, and 14 bases lay in between. Looked up from germline, CDR1 is MDHEN and CDR2 is SYDVKM. CDR3 nucleotides: TGTGCCAGCAGTCCCGGGACTTATACCAATCAGCCCCAGCATTTT. This gives the protein CASSPGTYTNQPQHF.

The chain links TRBV25-1 to TRBJ1-2; 9 bases are shared with TRBD1. Germline V CDR1 and CDR2: MGHDK, SYGVNS. The CDR3 is made up of 15 amino acids. The trim removed 2 bases at V and 8 bases at J, leaving 9 bases unmatched. CDR3 amino acids: CASSETGQGGMGYTF. DNA of the CDR3: TGTGCCAGCAGTGAAACGGGACAGGGAGGGATGGGCTACACCTTC.

The chain links TRBV5-1 to TRBJ2-7; a weak D match, TRBD1 (5 bases). The CDR3 runs to 15 residues. From germline, CDR1 is SGHRS and CDR2 YFSETQ. V was shortened by 4 bases and J by 2 bases, with 16 bases between the two germline ends. CDR3 in amino acids: CASSLHTTGPYEQYF. The CDR3 DNA follows: TGCGCCAGCAGCCTTCATACTACAGGCCCCTACGAGCAGTACTTC.

The chain employs TRBV11-2 and TRBJ1-2; 7 nucleotides line up with TRBD1. This CDR3 spans 15 amino acids. J gave up 2 bases and V 1 base, and 4 bases lay outside the gene matches. Germline lookup yields CDR1 SGHAT and CDR2 FQNNGV. CDR3 loop: CASSLARGANYGYTF. The DNA for the CDR3 is TGTGCCAGCAGCTTAGCCAGGGGGGCCAACTATGGCTACACCTTC.

The J gene is TRBJ2-1, the V gene TRBV5-1, with no clear D. CDR1 is SGHRS, CDR2 YFSETQ, per germline. Trimming pared 1 base from V and 6 bases from J, leaving 11 bases between. This CDR3 is 14 amino acids long. The CDR3 here is CASSLMGLGNEQFF. The CDR3 DNA reads as TGCGCCAGCAGCTTGATGGGCCTGGGCAATGAGCAGTTCTTC.

J is TRBJ1-6 and V is TRBV12-3 or TRBV12-4; D not resolved. The CDR3 consists of 12 residues. Trimming removed 3 bases from V and 13 bases from J, with 10 bases in between. CDR3 amino acids: CASSFAGLPLHF. As DNA, the CDR3 is TGTGCCAGCAGTTTCGCCGGCCTGCCCCTCCACTTT.

This clone occurred once. The chain uses TRBV10-3 and TRBJ2-3, with 10 bases fitting TRBD2. This CDR3 is 14 amino acids long. Germline loops: CDR1 ENHRY, CDR2 SYGVKD. Trimming removed 11 bases from V and 7 bases from J; junction bases left unmatched: 12. The DNA for the CDR3 is TGTGCCCCACTCCCCACTAGCGGGGAATATACGCAGTATTTT. Its protein product is CAPLPTSGEYTQYF.

The J gene is TRBJ1-1, the V gene TRBV7-9, with unresolved D. Trimming pared 5 bases from V and 0 bases from J, leaving 7 bases between. CDR1 SEHNR and CDR2 FQNEAQ come from the germline V gene (reference sequence). The CDR3 has 13 amino acids. The DNA for the CDR3 is TGTGCCAGCAGCCGGGAGCTGAACACTGAAGCTTTCTTT. Translating it yields CASSRELNTEAFF.

V usage is TRBV14 and J usage is TRBJ1-1; D is perhaps TRBD1 (6 bases). V lost 1 base and J lost 0, with 6 bases in between. Germline lookup yields CDR1 SGHDN and CDR2 FVKESK. CDR3 length: 14 residues. Written as DNA, the CDR3 is TGTGCCAGCAGCCAAGGGACAGTGAACACTGAAGCTTTCTTT. Translated, it gives CASSQGTVNTEAFF.